The entry below describes one T cell receptor (beta chain). The record originates from a study of blood T cell repertoires in COVID-19. The wider study: COVID-19 samples collected from the United States, Italy and Spain covered acute and convalescent phases. The analysed material was cDNA or gDNA that came from T cells, B-cell-depleted T cells, or PBMCs.

Germline CDR1 is GTSNPN and CDR2 is SVGIG (reference sequence). V lost 5 bases, J lost 5 bases, and 8 bases stayed unmatched. The CDR3 totals 14 residues. TCRdb's table, derived via immunoSEQ multiplex PCR, lists solely in-frame clones and lacks some. The sample has around 190,000 clones, around 80% seen once. The source of this sequence is a human donor in a cohort sampled during active COVID-19. Specimen: peripheral blood. The V call is TRBV30, the J call TRBJ1-2; TRBD1 agrees at 10 bases. The CDR3 loop reads CAWDRGPESYGYTF. CDR3 bases: TGTGCCTGGGACAGGGGGCCGGAATCTTATGGCTACACCTTC.